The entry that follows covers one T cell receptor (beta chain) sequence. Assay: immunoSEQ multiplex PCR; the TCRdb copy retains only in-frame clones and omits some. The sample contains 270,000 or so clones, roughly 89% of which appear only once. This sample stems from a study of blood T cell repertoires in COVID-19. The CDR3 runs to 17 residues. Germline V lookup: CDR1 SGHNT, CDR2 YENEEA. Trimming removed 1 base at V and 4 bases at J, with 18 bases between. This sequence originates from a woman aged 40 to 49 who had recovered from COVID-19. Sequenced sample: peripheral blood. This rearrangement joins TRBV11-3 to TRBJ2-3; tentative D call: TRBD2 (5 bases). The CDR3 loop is CASSLAFEGNDADTQYF. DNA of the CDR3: TGTGCCAGCAGCTTAGCATTTGAGGGAAATGACGCAGATACGCAGTATTTT.